This T cell receptor beta chain was identified in a study of identical twins. This clonotype was counted ten times or more. Its antigen is undetermined. TCRdb used MiXCR to reprocess the 5' RACE reads, holding one entry per CDR3 protein. The sample has under 1 million distinct CDR3 sequences; 12% are singletons. Study findings and constraints: Excess low generation probability was seen in twin-shared out-of-frame alpha sequences.

The V gene's germline CDR1 is LNHNV and CDR2 YYDKDF (reference sequence). CDR3 length: 14 amino acids. V was cut by 2 bases and J by 3 bases, with 8 bases left in between. These data are also associated with another study on yellow fever vaccine responses in identical twins.

The chain uses TRBV15 and TRBJ1-5; D possibly corresponds to TRBD1 (5 bases). The sequencing input was PBMCs. The clonotype originates from a woman under 30 in good health. The CDR3 spells CATSRTGPNQPQHF. Here the CDR3 DNA reads TGTGCCACCAGCAGAACGGGACCCAATCAGCCCCAGCATTTT.